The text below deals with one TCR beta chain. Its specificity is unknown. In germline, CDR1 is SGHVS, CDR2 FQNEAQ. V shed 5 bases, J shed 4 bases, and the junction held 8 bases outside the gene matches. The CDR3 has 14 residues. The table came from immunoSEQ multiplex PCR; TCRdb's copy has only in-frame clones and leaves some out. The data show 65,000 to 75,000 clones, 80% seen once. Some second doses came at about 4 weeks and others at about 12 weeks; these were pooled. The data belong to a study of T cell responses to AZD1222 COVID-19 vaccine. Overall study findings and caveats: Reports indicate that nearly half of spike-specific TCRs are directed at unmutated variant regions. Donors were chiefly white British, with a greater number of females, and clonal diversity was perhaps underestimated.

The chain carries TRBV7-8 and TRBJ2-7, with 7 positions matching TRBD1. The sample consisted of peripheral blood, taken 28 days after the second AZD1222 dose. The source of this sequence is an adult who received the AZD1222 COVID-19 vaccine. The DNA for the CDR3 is TGTGCCAGCAGCCCTCAGACAGGGTATTACGAGCAGTACTTC. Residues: CASSPQTGYYEQYF.